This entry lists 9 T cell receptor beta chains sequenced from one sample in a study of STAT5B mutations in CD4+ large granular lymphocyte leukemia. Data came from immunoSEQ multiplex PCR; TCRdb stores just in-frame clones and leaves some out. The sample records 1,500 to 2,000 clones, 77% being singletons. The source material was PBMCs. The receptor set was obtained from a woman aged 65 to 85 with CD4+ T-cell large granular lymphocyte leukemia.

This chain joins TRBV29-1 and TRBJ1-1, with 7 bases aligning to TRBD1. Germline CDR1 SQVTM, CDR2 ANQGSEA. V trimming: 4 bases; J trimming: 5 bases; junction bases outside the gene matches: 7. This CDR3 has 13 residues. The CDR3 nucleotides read TGCAGCGTTGCTTTACAGGGGTTGACTGAAGCTTTCTTT. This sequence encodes CSVALQGLTEAFF.

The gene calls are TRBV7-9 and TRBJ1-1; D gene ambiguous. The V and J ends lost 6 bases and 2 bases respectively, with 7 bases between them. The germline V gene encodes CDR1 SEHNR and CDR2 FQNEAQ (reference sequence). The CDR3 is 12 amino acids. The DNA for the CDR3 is TGTGCCAGCAGAAAATCCAACACTGAAGCTTTCTTT. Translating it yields CASRKSNTEAFF.

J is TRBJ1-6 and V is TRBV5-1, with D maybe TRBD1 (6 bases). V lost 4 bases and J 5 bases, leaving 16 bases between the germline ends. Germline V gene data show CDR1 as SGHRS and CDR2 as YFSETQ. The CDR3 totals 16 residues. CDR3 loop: CASSKRTGIDNSPLHF. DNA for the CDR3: TGCGCCAGCAGCAAACGCACAGGGATCGATAATTCACCCCTCCACTTT.

The DNA of the CDR3 is TGTGCCTGTAGACAGACTAACTATGGCTACACCTTC. Amino acid sequence: CACRQTNYGYTF. The gene calls are TRBV6-5 and TRBJ1-2; D is perhaps TRBD1 (5 bases). Germline CDR1 reads MNHEY; CDR2 reads SVGAGI. This CDR3 is 12 amino acids long. With 11 bases removed from V and 0 bases from J, the gap between germline ends came to 10 bases.

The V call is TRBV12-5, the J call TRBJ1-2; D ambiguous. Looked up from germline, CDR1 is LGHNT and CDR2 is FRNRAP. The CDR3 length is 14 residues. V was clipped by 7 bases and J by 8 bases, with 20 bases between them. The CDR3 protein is CASAHPEGARGYTF. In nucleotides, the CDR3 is TGTGCTAGTGCTCATCCCGAGGGTGCCCGGGGCTACACCTTC.

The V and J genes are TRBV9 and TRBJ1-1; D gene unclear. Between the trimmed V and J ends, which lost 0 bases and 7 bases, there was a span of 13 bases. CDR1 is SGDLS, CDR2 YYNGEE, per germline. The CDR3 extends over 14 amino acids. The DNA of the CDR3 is TGTGCCAGCAGCGTAGATTTTTCTCCGTATGAAGCTTTCTTT. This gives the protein CASSVDFSPYEAFF.

This CDR3 is CSVEDLRDRGRETQYF. The CDR3 nucleotides read TGCAGCGTTGAAGATCTTCGGGACAGGGGGCGAGAGACCCAGTACTTC. This chain joins TRBV29-1 and TRBJ2-5, with TRBD1 matching over 12 bases. This CDR3 has 16 residues. Unmatched junction bases numbered 6, after V lost 0 bases and J lost 4 bases. CDR1 SQVTM and CDR2 ANQGSEA come from the germline V gene.

CDR3 sequence (DNA): TGCAGCGTTGTACTCCGGGACAGGGGGCGCAGCGAGCAGTACGTC. Translation: CSVVLRDRGRSEQYV. The genes are TRBV29-1 and TRBJ2-7; 12 bases agree with TRBD1. The CDR3 is 15 residues long. Germline trimming cut 4 bases from V and 6 bases from J; bases unmatched to any gene: 10. The V gene's germline CDR1 is SQVTM and CDR2 ANQGSEA.

Here the CDR3 DNA reads TGTGCCAGCAGTGTTACCGGACAGGAAATGATGAACACTGAAGCTTTCTTT. Protein: CASSVTGQEMMNTEAFF. The chain carries TRBV2 and TRBJ1-1; 7 bases line up with TRBD1. V dropped 4 bases and J dropped 0; count of bases not matched to a gene: 11. The V gene's germline CDR1 is SNHLY and CDR2 FYNNEI. The CDR3 consists of 17 residues.